The rows below give T cell receptor beta chains drawn from one sample of a study of hypomethylating agent response in myelodysplastic syndrome. Clones were read by immunoSEQ multiplex PCR, and TCRdb kept only the in-frame ones, dropping some. The sample holds 6,000 or so clones, roughly 79% seen once. Sequences were derived from bone marrow, sampled before or after starting hypomethylating agent treatment for myelodysplastic syndrome (not recorded which). These receptors all come from a human donor with myelodysplastic syndrome. Each CDR3 is given with its conserved first and last residue. The D gene is left open where the match is weak. Size is omitted from some rows. Given values are once, few, many or a class for expanded clones.

v_gene: TRBV11-3; j_gene: TRBJ2-1; d_gene: TRBD2; abundance: once; CDR3aa: CASSLLAGLEFF; CDR3nt: TGTGCCAGCAGCTTACTAGCGGGATTAGAGTTCTTC
v_gene: TRBV14; j_gene: TRBJ2-7; d_gene: TRBD1; abundance: .; CDR3aa: CASSIQGLTEQYF; CDR3nt: TGTGCCAGCAGTATACAGGGGCTGACCGAGCAGTACTTC
v_gene: TRBV18; j_gene: TRBJ2-5; d_gene: .; abundance: .; CDR3aa: CASQTALQETQYF; CDR3nt: TGTGCCAGCCAGACAGCCTTACAAGAGACCCAGTACTTC
v_gene: TRBV9; j_gene: TRBJ2-7; d_gene: .; abundance: .; CDR3aa: CASSVASGDEQYF; CDR3nt: TGTGCCAGCAGCGTGGCGTCGGGCGACGAGCAGTACTTC
v_gene: TRBV30; j_gene: TRBJ2-3; d_gene: TRBD2; abundance: .; CDR3aa: CAWSLAEAGEDDTQYF; CDR3nt: TGTGCCTGGAGCCTTGCGGAGGCGGGGGAAGATGATACGCAGTATTTT
v_gene: TRBV5-1; j_gene: TRBJ1-5; d_gene: .; abundance: .; CDR3aa: CASSLDGRRPQHF; CDR3nt: TGCGCCAGCAGCCTGGACGGGAGGAGGCCCCAGCATTTT
v_gene: TRBV9; j_gene: TRBJ1-6; d_gene: .; abundance: .; CDR3aa: CASSVGANRPLHF; CDR3nt: TGTGCCAGCAGCGTAGGCGCAAATCGGCCCCTCCACTTT
v_gene: TRBV5-1; j_gene: TRBJ1-1; d_gene: TRBD1; abundance: .; CDR3aa: CASSLDGTGGYTEAFF; CDR3nt: TGCGCCAGCAGCTTGGATGGGACAGGAGGGTACACTGAAGCTTTCTTT
v_gene: TRBV27; j_gene: TRBJ2-7; d_gene: TRBD1; abundance: .; CDR3aa: CASSHTWTGDIYEQYF; CDR3nt: TGTGCCAGCAGTCACACATGGACAGGGGATATCTACGAGCAGTACTTC
v_gene: TRBV15; j_gene: TRBJ2-6; d_gene: .; abundance: .; CDR3aa: CATSRVGAPGANVLTF; CDR3nt: TGTGCCACCAGCAGAGTTGGGGCCCCTGGGGCCAACGTCCTGACTTTC
v_gene: TRBV5-8; j_gene: TRBJ1-5; d_gene: .; abundance: .; CDR3aa: CASSLWTDNQPQHF; CDR3nt: TGTGCCAGCAGCTTGTGGACAGATAATCAGCCCCAGCATTTT
v_gene: TRBV2; j_gene: TRBJ2-1; d_gene: TRBD1; abundance: .; CDR3aa: CASSVDRGTYNEQFF; CDR3nt: TGTGCCAGCAGTGTAGACAGGGGTACCTACAATGAGCAGTTCTTC
v_gene: TRBV11-3; j_gene: TRBJ2-2; d_gene: .; abundance: once; CDR3aa: CASSPTNTGELFF; CDR3nt: TGTGCCAGCAGCCCCACGAACACCGGGGAGCTGTTTTTT
v_gene: TRBV7-2; j_gene: TRBJ1-3; d_gene: .; abundance: .; CDR3aa: CASSLPGSVSGNTIYF; CDR3nt: TGTGCCAGCAGCTTACCAGGGTCCGTCTCTGGAAACACCATATATTTT
v_gene: TRBV6-6; j_gene: TRBJ1-4; d_gene: .; abundance: .; CDR3aa: CASRATRDSEKLFF; CDR3nt: TGTGCCAGCAGGGCGACCCGGGACTCCGAAAAACTGTTTTTT
v_gene: TRBV6-6; j_gene: TRBJ1-3; d_gene: .; abundance: once; CDR3aa: CASMPIGVSGNTIYF; CDR3nt: TGTGCCAGCATGCCAATCGGGGTATCTGGAAACACCATATATTTT
v_gene: TRBV6-1; j_gene: TRBJ2-6; d_gene: .; abundance: .; CDR3aa: CASSEADGSGANVLTF; CDR3nt: TGTGCCAGCAGTGAAGCCGACGGGTCTGGGGCCAACGTCCTGACTTTC
v_gene: TRBV6-5; j_gene: TRBJ1-2; d_gene: .; abundance: .; CDR3aa: CASSPADSYGYTF; CDR3nt: TGTGCCAGCAGTCCGGCGGACAGCTATGGCTACACCTTC
v_gene: TRBV7-6; j_gene: TRBJ2-2; d_gene: TRBD1; abundance: .; CDR3aa: CASSLGDRGPTGELFF; CDR3nt: TGTGCCAGCAGCTTAGGGGACAGGGGGCCCACCGGGGAGCTGTTTTTT
v_gene: TRBV5-8; j_gene: TRBJ1-2; d_gene: .; abundance: .; CDR3aa: CASSADSHFGYTF; CDR3nt: TGTGCCAGCAGCGCGGACAGTCACTTCGGCTACACCTTC
v_gene: TRBV10-2; j_gene: TRBJ2-2; d_gene: TRBD2; abundance: .; CDR3aa: CASSGLAGEYSGGELFF; CDR3nt: TGCGCCAGCAGTGGGCTAGCGGGAGAGTATTCCGGCGGGGAGCTGTTTTTT
v_gene: TRBV5-1; j_gene: TRBJ2-7; d_gene: TRBD1; abundance: few; CDR3aa: CASSLGTGGPYEQYF; CDR3nt: TGCGCCAGCAGCTTGGGGACAGGGGGCCCCTACGAGCAGTACTTC
v_gene: TRBV10-2; j_gene: TRBJ1-2; d_gene: .; abundance: medium-sized; CDR3aa: CASSEDGGNYGYTF; CDR3nt: TGCGCCAGCAGTGAGGACGGGGGGAACTATGGCTACACCTTC
v_gene: TRBV5-8; j_gene: TRBJ2-5; d_gene: .; abundance: .; CDR3aa: CASSPGHIQETQYF; CDR3nt: TGTGCCAGCAGCCCGGGACACATACAAGAGACCCAGTACTTC
v_gene: TRBV4-2; j_gene: TRBJ1-1; d_gene: .; abundance: .; CDR3aa: CASSQSGGTAFF; CDR3nt: TGTGCCAGCAGCCAATCTGGGGGGACAGCTTTCTTT
v_gene: TRBV29-1; j_gene: TRBJ2-5; d_gene: TRBD1; abundance: .; CDR3aa: CSVTTGSPETQYF; CDR3nt: TGCAGCGTCACGACAGGGTCTCCGGAGACCCAGTACTTC
v_gene: TRBV5-1; j_gene: TRBJ1-3; d_gene: .; abundance: .; CDR3aa: CASSFGEGSGNTIYF; CDR3nt: TGCGCCAGCAGCTTTGGGGAAGGCTCTGGAAACACCATATATTTT
v_gene: TRBV7-3; j_gene: TRBJ2-1; d_gene: .; abundance: .; CDR3aa: CASSLVSGYNEQFF; CDR3nt: TGTGCCAGCAGCTTAGTTTCAGGGTACAATGAGCAGTTCTTC
v_gene: TRBV2; j_gene: TRBJ2-7; d_gene: TRBD2; abundance: once; CDR3aa: CASSRAGFEVDEQYF; CDR3nt: TGTGCCAGCTCTAGAGCGGGGTTTGAGGTGGACGAGCAGTACTTC
v_gene: TRBV21-1; j_gene: TRBJ1-2; d_gene: .; abundance: .; CDR3aa: CASMRDRAPYGYTF; CDR3nt: TGTGCCAGCATGAGGGACAGAGCGCCCTATGGCTACACCTTC
v_gene: TRBV7-3; j_gene: TRBJ1-2; d_gene: .; abundance: .; CDR3aa: CASSLWTGGGYTF; CDR3nt: TGTGCCAGCAGCTTATGGACTGGTGGCGGCTACACCTTC
v_gene: TRBV9; j_gene: TRBJ2-1; d_gene: TRBD2; abundance: .; CDR3aa: CASSVGAGGINNEQFF; CDR3nt: TGTGCCAGCAGCGTAGGAGCGGGAGGGATAAACAATGAGCAGTTCTTC
v_gene: TRBV19; j_gene: TRBJ1-2; d_gene: TRBD1; abundance: few; CDR3aa: CASSIGQGGYGYTF; CDR3nt: TGTGCCAGTAGTATAGGACAGGGGGGCTATGGCTACACCTTC
v_gene: TRBV7-9; j_gene: TRBJ2-3; d_gene: TRBD2; abundance: .; CDR3aa: CASSLHSGGIDGPSDTQYF; CDR3nt: TGTGCCAGCAGCTTACATAGCGGGGGCATAGATGGTCCGTCAGATACGCAGTATTTT
v_gene: TRBV11-1; j_gene: TRBJ1-1; d_gene: TRBD1; abundance: .; CDR3aa: CASSPRTGGGAFF; CDR3nt: TGTGCCAGCAGCCCCCGGACAGGCGGAGGAGCTTTCTTT
v_gene: TRBV2; j_gene: TRBJ1-6; d_gene: .; abundance: .; CDR3aa: CASTTDTNSPLHF; CDR3nt: TGTGCCAGCACTACAGACACGAATTCACCCCTCCACTTT
v_gene: TRBV6-5; j_gene: TRBJ2-1; d_gene: TRBD2; abundance: .; CDR3aa: CASSYSAGGHNEQFF; CDR3nt: TGTGCCAGCAGTTACTCTGCGGGAGGACACAATGAGCAGTTCTTC
v_gene: TRBV7-3; j_gene: TRBJ2-2; d_gene: TRBD2; abundance: .; CDR3aa: CASSSLLLAGGPSTGELFF; CDR3nt: TGTGCCAGCAGCTCACTACTTTTAGCGGGAGGGCCCTCCACCGGGGAGCTGTTTTTT
v_gene: TRBV7-2; j_gene: TRBJ1-1; d_gene: .; abundance: .; CDR3aa: CASSVTRESEAFF; CDR3nt: TGTGCCAGCAGCGTCACCCGAGAATCTGAAGCTTTCTTT
v_gene: TRBV6-1; j_gene: TRBJ2-1; d_gene: .; abundance: .; CDR3aa: CASSERGVGEWSSYNEQFF; CDR3nt: TGTGCCAGCAGTGAAAGGGGGGTCGGGGAGTGGAGCTCCTACAATGAGCAGTTCTTC
v_gene: TRBV28; j_gene: TRBJ2-7; d_gene: TRBD2; abundance: .; CDR3aa: CASSLSLAGKYEQYF; CDR3nt: TGTGCCAGCAGTTTATCCCTAGCGGGGAAATACGAGCAGTACTTC
v_gene: TRBV6-5; j_gene: TRBJ1-2; d_gene: .; abundance: large; CDR3aa: CASWDSNYGYTF; CDR3nt: TGTGCCAGCTGGGATTCAAACTATGGCTACACCTTC